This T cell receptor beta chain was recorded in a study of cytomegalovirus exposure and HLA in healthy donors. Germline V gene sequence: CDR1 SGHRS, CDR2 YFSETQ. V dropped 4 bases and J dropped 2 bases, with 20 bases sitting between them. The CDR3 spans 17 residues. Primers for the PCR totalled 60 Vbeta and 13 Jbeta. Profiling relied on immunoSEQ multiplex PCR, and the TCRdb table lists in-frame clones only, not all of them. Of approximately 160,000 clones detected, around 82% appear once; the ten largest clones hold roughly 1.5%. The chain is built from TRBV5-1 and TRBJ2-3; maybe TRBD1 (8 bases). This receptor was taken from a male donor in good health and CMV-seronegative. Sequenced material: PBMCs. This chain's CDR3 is CASSQGAGVDLTDTQYF. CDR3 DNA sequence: TGCGCCAGCAGCCAGGGGGCGGGAGTAGACCTCACAGATACGCAGTATTTT.